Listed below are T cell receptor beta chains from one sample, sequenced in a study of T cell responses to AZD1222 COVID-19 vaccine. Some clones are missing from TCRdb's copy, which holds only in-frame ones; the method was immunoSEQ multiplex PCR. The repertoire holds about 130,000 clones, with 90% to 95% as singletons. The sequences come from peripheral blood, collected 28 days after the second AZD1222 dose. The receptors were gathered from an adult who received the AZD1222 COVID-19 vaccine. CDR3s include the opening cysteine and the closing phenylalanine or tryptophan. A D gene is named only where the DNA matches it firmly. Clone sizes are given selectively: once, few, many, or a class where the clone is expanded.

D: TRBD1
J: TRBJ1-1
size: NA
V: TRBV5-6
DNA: TGTGCCAGCAGCTTAGGATACAGGGGGCGCACGGACACTGAAGCTTTCTTT
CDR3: CASSLGYRGRTDTEAFF

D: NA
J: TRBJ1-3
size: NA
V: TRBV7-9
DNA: TGTGCCAGCAGCTTGAGGGGGGAGCATAGCTCTGGAAACACCATATATTTT
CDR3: CASSLRGEHSSGNTIYF

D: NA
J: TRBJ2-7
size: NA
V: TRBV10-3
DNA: TGTGCCATCATCCCCTCTCTCGGGCTCAACTACGAGCAGTACTTC
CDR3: CAIIPSLGLNYEQYF

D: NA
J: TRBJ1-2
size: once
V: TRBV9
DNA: TGTGCCAGCAGCGTACAGGGTTATGGCTACACCTTC
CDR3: CASSVQGYGYTF

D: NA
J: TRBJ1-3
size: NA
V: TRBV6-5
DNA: TGTGCCAGCAGTTACTCGGAAGGTCCCTCTGGAAACACCATATATTTT
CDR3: CASSYSEGPSGNTIYF

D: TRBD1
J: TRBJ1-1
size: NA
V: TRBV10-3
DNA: TGTGCCATCAGTACAGGACAGGGGGCGCAGGGCACTGAAGCTTTCTTT
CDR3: CAISTGQGAQGTEAFF

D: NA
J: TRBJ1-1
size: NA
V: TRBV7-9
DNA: TGTGCCAGCAGCCCCCCCACCCCAGGAAACACTGAAGCTTTCTTT
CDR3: CASSPPTPGNTEAFF

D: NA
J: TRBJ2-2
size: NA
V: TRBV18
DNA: TGTGCCAGCTCACCACCGACCACCGGGGAGCTGTTTTTT
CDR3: CASSPPTTGELFF

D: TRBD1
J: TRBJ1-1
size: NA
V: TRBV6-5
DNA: TGTGCCAGCCTAGGGACAGGGAAACCAGCTTTCTTT
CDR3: CASLGTGKPAFF

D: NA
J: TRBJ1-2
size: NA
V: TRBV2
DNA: TGTGCCAGCAGTGAAGACCGGTCGTACTATGGCTACACCTTC
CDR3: CASSEDRSYYGYTF

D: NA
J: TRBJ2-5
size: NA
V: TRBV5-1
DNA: TGCGCCAGCAGCTTTGTACAGGAAGGGTTGGGGACCCAGTACTTC
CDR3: CASSFVQEGLGTQYF